This T cell receptor beta chain was documented in a study of cytomegalovirus exposure and HLA in healthy donors. Whole-study findings and limits: A later analysis found TCR association rates differed by HLA locus, highest for DRB1 and lowest for HLA-C. TCR beta V- and J-gene trimming, according to a later analysis, was linked to a missense DCLRE1C variant.

To note about this clone: Its antigen is unidentified.

PCR involved 60 Vbeta and 13 Jbeta primers. The assay was immunoSEQ multiplex PCR, and TCRdb's table has in-frame clones only and misses some. The sample holds about 190,000 clones; about 77% are singletons and the top ten take approximately 5%. Whereas donors were nominally healthy upon sampling, unrecorded immune exposures were probable. V dropped 0 bases and J dropped 6; count of bases not matched to a gene: 2. The CDR3 loop spans 15 amino acids. Germline CDR1 and CDR2: MNHEY and SMNVEV (reference sequence). J is TRBJ2-1 and V is TRBV27; TRBD1 matches 10 bases. This TCR was sampled from a man in his thirties or forties in good health and CMV-seropositive. The specimen was PBMCs. CDR3 nucleotide sequence: TGTGCCAGCAGTTTATCGACAGGGGGCGTCAATGAGCAGTTCTTC. Translated, it gives CASSLSTGGVNEQFF.